The rows below give T cell receptor beta chains drawn from one sample of a study of Ad26.COV2.S vaccination and SARS-CoV-2 variants. Data came from immunoSEQ multiplex PCR; TCRdb stores just in-frame clones and leaves some out. The table has around 320,000 clones, around 83% seen once. The sample consisted of peripheral blood, taken in a trial of Ad26.COV2.S vaccine versus placebo. Receptors originate from a person aged 18-65 years who received the Ad26.COV2.S COVID-19 vaccine or a placebo. CDR3s include the opening cysteine and the closing phenylalanine or tryptophan. A D gene is named only where the DNA matches it firmly. Expanded clones are given a class, and other clones once, few, many or no size at all.

V gene,clone size,J gene,D gene,CDR3 protein,CDR3 DNA
TRBV18,.,TRBJ2-7,.,CASSSDVAYEQYF,TGTGCCAGCTCGTCGGACGTAGCCTACGAGCAGTACTTC
TRBV6-2/TRBV6-3,.,TRBJ1-5,.,CASSYGPIINQPQHF,TGTGCCAGCAGTTATGGACCCATAATCAATCAGCCCCAGCATTTT
TRBV5-4,.,TRBJ1-2,.,CASSVGGLGYTF,TGTGCCAGCAGCGTGGGGGGACTTGGCTACACCTTC
TRBV15,few,TRBJ1-4,.,CATSRDSGRKTNEKLFF,TGTGCCACCAGCAGAGATTCGGGGCGGAAGACTAATGAAAAACTGTTTTTT
TRBV7-2,once,TRBJ1-5,TRBD1,CASSLVTGDQPQHF,TGTGCCAGCAGCTTAGTCACAGGGGATCAGCCCCAGCATTTT
TRBV7-2,.,TRBJ2-3,TRBD2,CASSLEGLAGSTDTQYF,TGTGCCAGCAGCTTAGAAGGGTTAGCGGGGAGCACAGATACGCAGTATTTT
TRBV28,once,TRBJ2-1,.,CASSFGFGGEQFF,TGTGCCAGCAGTTTCGGGTTTGGGGGAGAGCAGTTCTTC
TRBV29-1,.,TRBJ2-7,.,CSVVDSHTSYEQYF,TGCAGCGTTGTGGACAGCCATACCTCCTACGAGCAGTACTTC
TRBV30,many,TRBJ2-7,.,CAWADSSYEQYF,TGTGCCTGGGCCGACAGTTCCTACGAGCAGTACTTC
TRBV7-9,.,TRBJ1-1,TRBD1,CASSLPDRGDVAFF,TGTGCCAGCAGCTTACCTGACAGGGGGGATGTGGCTTTCTTT
TRBV5-6,.,TRBJ1-1,.,CASSLPGKNTEAFF,TGTGCCAGCAGCTTACCGGGGAAGAACACTGAAGCTTTCTTT
TRBV10-3,.,TRBJ2-5,TRBD2,CAIRNSGGAPETQYF,TGTGCCATCAGGAATAGCGGGGGGGCCCCAGAGACCCAGTACTTC
TRBV4-1,once,TRBJ2-7,.,CASSHADSYEQYF,TGCGCCAGCAGCCATGCTGACAGCTACGAGCAGTACTTC
TRBV7-2,once,TRBJ2-1,TRBD2,CASSLTGSGVGYNEQFF,TGTGCCAGCAGCTTAACCGGTAGCGGGGTGGGTTACAATGAGCAGTTCTTC
TRBV7-2,.,TRBJ1-2,TRBD1,CASSLGDRVLGYTF,TGTGCCAGCAGCTTAGGTGACAGGGTGCTTGGCTACACCTTC
TRBV10-2,.,TRBJ1-3,.,CASSFTGTYGNTIYF,TGCGCCAGCAGTTTTACAGGGACTTACGGAAACACCATATATTTT
TRBV4-3,.,TRBJ2-7,.,CASSQELPTRVSYEQYF,TGCGCCAGCAGCCAAGAACTCCCGACCAGGGTCTCCTACGAGCAGTACTTC
TRBV5-1,.,TRBJ2-3,TRBD2,CASRPRGGFPDTQYF,TGCGCCAGCAGGCCCCGGGGAGGGTTTCCAGATACGCAGTATTTT
TRBV9,.,TRBJ1-3,.,CASSASLYNTIYF,TGTGCCAGCAGCGCCTCGCTTTATAACACCATATATTTT
TRBV15,.,TRBJ1-2,.,CATSRGRTYGYTF,TGTGCCACCAGCAGAGGACGGACCTATGGCTACACCTTC
TRBV7-2,.,TRBJ2-5,.,CASSPGFRSVRGETQYF,TGTGCCAGCAGCCCGGGCTTTAGGTCGGTCCGCGGGGAGACCCAGTACTTC
TRBV2,once,TRBJ1-1,.,CASGGTGNTEAFF,TGTGCCAGCGGGGGGACGGGGAACACTGAAGCTTTCTTT
TRBV19,.,TRBJ2-3,TRBD2,CASSTSGGTADTQYF,TGTGCCAGTAGTACTAGCGGGGGGACCGCAGATACGCAGTATTTT
TRBV15,.,TRBJ2-1,TRBD2,CATSGTSGGADEQFF,TGTGCCACCAGCGGGACTAGCGGGGGGGCCGATGAGCAGTTCTTC
TRBV18,.,TRBJ1-1,.,CASSPRLNTEAFF,TGTGCCAGCTCACCACGGTTGAACACTGAAGCTTTCTTT
TRBV6-2/TRBV6-3,few,TRBJ2-1,TRBD1,CASSYLRQGFNEQFF,TGTGCCAGCAGTTACCTCAGACAGGGTTTCAATGAGCAGTTCTTC
TRBV7-6,.,TRBJ2-5,TRBD1,CASSEFRVDRGAETQYF,TGTGCCAGCAGCGAATTCAGGGTGGACAGGGGTGCAGAGACCCAGTACTTC
TRBV5-4,.,TRBJ1-2,TRBD1,CASSSLQGAGYGYTF,TGTGCCAGCAGCTCCCTACAGGGGGCTGGCTATGGCTACACCTTC
TRBV30,once,TRBJ1-3,TRBD1,CAWSQGATGNTIYF,TGTGCCTGGTCGCAGGGGGCAACTGGAAACACCATATATTTT
TRBV10-1,few,TRBJ2-3,.,CASSPEWVAKYF,TGCGCCAGCAGTCCCGAGTGGGTGGCGAAGTATTTT
TRBV18,.,TRBJ2-7,.,CASSDAGSYEQYF,TGTGCCAGCTCAGATGCAGGATCCTACGAGCAGTACTTC
TRBV7-3,.,TRBJ2-7,.,CASSLNPRGEQYF,TGTGCCAGCAGCTTAAACCCCAGGGGCGAGCAGTACTTC
TRBV18,few,TRBJ2-2,.,CASSRDGELFF,TGTGCCAGCTCCAGAGACGGGGAGCTGTTTTTT
TRBV18,.,TRBJ1-4,TRBD1,CASSPPGTGDEKLFF,TGTGCCAGCTCACCACCTGGGACAGGGGATGAAAAACTGTTTTTT
TRBV9,.,TRBJ2-5,.,CASSSWGVGETQYF,TGTGCCAGCAGCTCTTGGGGGGTTGGAGAGACCCAGTACTTC
TRBV18,.,TRBJ1-2,.,CASSLNSGTYYGYTF,TGTGCCAGCTCGCTAAATTCCGGGACCTACTATGGCTACACCTTC
TRBV30,.,TRBJ2-6,TRBD1,CAWARDRVSGANVLTF,TGTGCCTGGGCGCGGGACAGGGTATCCGGGGCCAACGTCCTGACTTTC
TRBV11-3,.,TRBJ2-7,TRBD2,CASSLGVGGDYEQYF,TGTGCCAGCAGCTTAGGAGTGGGGGGGGACTACGAGCAGTACTTC
TRBV30,once,TRBJ2-5,.,CAWRLGRRQETQYF,TGTGCCTGGAGACTAGGGCGGAGGCAAGAGACCCAGTACTTC
TRBV5-1,.,TRBJ1-2,.,CASSLGDTGYGYTF,TGCGCCAGCAGCTTGGGGGACACAGGCTATGGCTACACCTTC
TRBV5-1,.,TRBJ1-2,.,CASSQEQERFGYTF,TGCGCCAGCAGTCAGGAACAGGAGAGGTTTGGCTACACCTTC
TRBV3-1/TRBV3-2,.,TRBJ1-2,.,CASSQDPYRYTF,TGTGCCAGCAGCCAAGATCCCTATCGCTACACCTTC
TRBV12-3/TRBV12-4,.,TRBJ1-1,.,CASSFVEAGRAFF,TGTGCCAGCAGTTTCGTGGAGGCGGGAAGGGCTTTCTTT
TRBV6-6,.,TRBJ1-1,.,CASRPPQGTSEAFF,TGTGCCAGCAGGCCCCCACAGGGTACGAGTGAAGCTTTCTTT
TRBV6-5,.,TRBJ1-2,.,CASSPGPLYGYTF,TGTGCCAGCAGCCCGGGCCCTCTGTATGGCTACACCTTC
TRBV7-2,.,TRBJ1-2,.,CASSETGRWRGYTF,TGTGCCAGCAGCGAAACAGGGCGCTGGCGGGGCTACACCTTC
TRBV7-9,.,TRBJ1-4,.,CASRTFCGGSYEKLFF,TGTGCCAGCAGAACCTTCTGTGGGGGGTCTTATGAAAAACTGTTTTTT
TRBV5-1,.,TRBJ2-1,.,CASSLSRASSYNEQFF,TGCGCCAGCAGCTTATCTAGGGCAAGCTCCTACAATGAGCAGTTCTTC
TRBV18,.,TRBJ2-5,.,CASSPPGQQETQYF,TGTGCCAGCTCACCCCCGGGACAACAAGAGACCCAGTACTTC
TRBV30,.,TRBJ1-2,TRBD1,CAWSVGTGAYGYTF,TGTGCCTGGAGTGTGGGGACAGGGGCCTATGGCTACACCTTC
TRBV5-6,.,TRBJ1-2,TRBD1,CASSFDRGMNYGYTF,TGTGCCAGCAGCTTTGACAGGGGTATGAACTATGGCTACACCTTC
TRBV19,.,TRBJ2-6,.,CASSRAGANVLTF,TGTGCCAGTAGTAGAGCCGGGGCCAACGTCCTGACTTTC
TRBV7-6,.,TRBJ2-1,TRBD1,CASSLARRQGHNEQFF,TGTGCCAGCAGCTTAGCGCGGAGACAGGGGCACAATGAGCAGTTCTTC
TRBV20-1,.,TRBJ1-1,.,CSASANGGAISEAFF,TGCAGTGCTAGTGCTAATGGGGGGGCTATCAGCGAGGCTTTCTTT
TRBV2,.,TRBJ2-3,.,CASSADRSSTDTQYF,TGTGCCAGCAGCGCGGACAGATCTAGCACAGATACGCAGTATTTT